This TCR beta chain emerged from a study of T cells in Graves' hyperthyroidism and ophthalmopathy. Study outcomes and limitations: Blood also contained most expanded thyroid clonotypes above 0.001.

Regarding this clonotype: Antigen: not known. The junction differs from germline at one of its ends, possibly a read error.

Lactation, pregnancy, other autoimmune disease or uncontrolled infection excluded patients. Amplified TCR beta CDR3 regions derived from RNA transcripts. An initial round of RT-PCR targeting the TCR CDR3 relied on the HTBI primer set. TCRdb re-called the multiplex PCR reads through MiXCR, storing one row per CDR3 protein. The data hold more than 500,000 distinct CDR3 sequences, with about 45% observed a single time. The CDR3 totals 15 residues. The V gene's germline CDR1 is SGHRS and CDR2 YFSETQ. This receptor was identified in an adult woman with Graves' disease, either hyperthyroidism or ophthalmopathy (not recorded which). Sequencing used peripheral blood or thyroid tissue (not recorded which). The rearrangement uses TRBV5-1 and TRBJ1-1, with 7 bases that match TRBD1. In nucleotides, the CDR3 is TGCGCCAGCGGCTTGGCGGGACAGATGAACACTGAAGCTTTCTTT. It is translated as CASGLAGQMNTEAFF.